The text below deals with one TCR beta chain. The antigen it recognizes is unknown. Base qualities are not recorded, but no much larger clone differs from it by a single base. CDR1 and CDR2, per the germline V gene (reference sequence), are LGHDT and YNNKEL. From its cysteine to its phenylalanine, the CDR3 spans 14 amino acids. Just CDR3 DNA is preserved here, 42 bases in frame from base 1. Deletion took 0 bases off V and 5 bases off J, with a span of 10 bases between the germline ends. This entry comes from a study of CD8 T cells in Susac syndrome (dated by TCRdb to the late 2010s). Broadly, across the study: Whether CD8+ T cell activation and differentiation in Susac syndrome was antigen driven was tested using repertoire sequencing. The study compared CD8+ T cell repertoire clonality among eleven to twelve healthy donors, some 14 Susac syndrome patients and approximately 16 multiple sclerosis patients. What the study reported, not specific to this receptor: The study acknowledged that relatively few individuals were included in the TCR sequencing and HLA analysis.

RNA was extracted using the RNeasy kit, and 0.5 to 1 microgram was reverse transcribed with random hexamers. TCR beta CDR3 regions were amplified with the immunoSEQ multiplex PCR assay covering 54 Vbeta and 13 Jbeta segments. Bias from PCR amplification was corrected by using a synthetic template baseline for primer optimization and for computational correction. The authors processed their data as follows. Reads were annotated to V, D and J genes per IMGT and analyzed with immunoSEQ Analyzer, keeping only productive sequences. Clonality was calculated as one minus the Shannon entropy normalized by log2 of the number of productive unique sequences. For each patient and control, public and private clones were evaluated among the 100 most prevalent clones. Susac-specific clones were defined as absent from healthy and MS cohorts, about 1,000 published viral clones and other ImmuneACCESS disease sequences. In-frame beta chains were kept once TCRdb had trimmed the public reads at Q25 with fastp and called clones with MiXCR. Every entry covers one CDR3 protein and lists the most common genes and DNA from its rows. For this entry, the V and J calls and clone size follow TCRdb and not the study's own pipeline. The sample table holds tens of thousands of distinct CDR3 sequences, of which 90% to 95% were seen once. The ten most abundant clones make up about 0.3% of the sample.

Peripheral blood CD8+ and CD4+ T cells from healthy donors, Susac syndrome patients and multiple sclerosis patients were profiled using high-throughput TCR beta sequencing. The healthy donors served as controls matched for age and sex. CD8+ TEMRA cells were enriched by FACS, while bulk CD8+ and CD4+ T cells were purified by magnetic negative isolation. Blood was drawn into EDTA tubes, processed within 24 hours, and PBMCs were isolated by density gradient centrifugation. PBMCs destined for TCR sequencing were cryopreserved in liquid nitrogen and later thawed in a 37 °C water bath. The sorted or isolated CD4+, CD8+ and CD8+ TEMRA cells had a purity of 90% or higher.

This chain is built from TRBV3-1 and TRBJ2-5; no D gene can be assigned with confidence. This clonotype originated in a human donor in good health. Sequences were obtained from CD8+ T cells from PBMCs. The DNA sequence is given as TGTGCCAGCAGCCAAGACTACGAGGCGGAGACCCAGTACTTC. The translation is CASSQDYEAETQYF.